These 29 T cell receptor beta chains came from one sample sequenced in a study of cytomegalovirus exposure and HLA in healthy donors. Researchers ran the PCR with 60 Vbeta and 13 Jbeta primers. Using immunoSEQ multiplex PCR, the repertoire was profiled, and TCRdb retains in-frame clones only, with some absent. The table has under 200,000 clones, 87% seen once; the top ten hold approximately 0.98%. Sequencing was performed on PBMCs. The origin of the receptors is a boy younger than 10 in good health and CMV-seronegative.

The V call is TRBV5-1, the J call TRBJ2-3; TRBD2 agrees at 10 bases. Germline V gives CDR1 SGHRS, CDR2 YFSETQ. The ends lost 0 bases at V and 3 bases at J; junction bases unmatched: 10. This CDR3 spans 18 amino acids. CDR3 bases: TGCGCCAGCAGCTTGGAGTCGGGAAGCGGGAGGGGGACAGATACGCAGTATTTT. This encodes CASSLESGSGRGTDTQYF.

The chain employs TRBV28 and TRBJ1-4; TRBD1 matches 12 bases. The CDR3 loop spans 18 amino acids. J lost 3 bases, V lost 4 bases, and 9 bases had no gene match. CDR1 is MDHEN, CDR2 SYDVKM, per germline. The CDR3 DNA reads TGTGCCAGCAGTTGCCGGGACAGGGGGCTCAAAGCTAATGAAAAACTGTTTTTT. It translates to CASSCRDRGLKANEKLFF. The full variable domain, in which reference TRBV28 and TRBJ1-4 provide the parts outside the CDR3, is DVKVTQSSRYLVKRTGEKVFLECVQDMDHENMFWYRQDPGLGLRLIYFSYDVKMKEKGDIPEGYSVSREKKERFSLILESASTNQTSMYLCASSCRDRGLKANEKLFFGSGTQLSVL.

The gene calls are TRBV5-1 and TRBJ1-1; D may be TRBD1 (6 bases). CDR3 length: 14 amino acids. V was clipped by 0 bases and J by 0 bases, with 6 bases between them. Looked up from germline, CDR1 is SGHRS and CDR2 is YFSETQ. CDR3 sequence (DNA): TGCGCCAGCAGCTTGGACAGGGTGAACACTGAAGCTTTCTTT. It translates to CASSLDRVNTEAFF. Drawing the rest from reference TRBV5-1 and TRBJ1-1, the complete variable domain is KAGVTQTPRYLIKTRGQQVTLSCSPISGHRSVSWYQQTPGQGLQFLFEYFSETQRNKGNFPGRFSGRQFSNSRSEMNVSTLELGDSALYLCASSLDRVNTEAFFGQGTRLTVV.

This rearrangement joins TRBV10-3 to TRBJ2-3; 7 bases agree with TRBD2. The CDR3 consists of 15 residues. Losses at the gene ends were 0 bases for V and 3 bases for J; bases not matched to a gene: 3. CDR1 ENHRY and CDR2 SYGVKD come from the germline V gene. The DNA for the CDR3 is TGTGCCATCAGTGAGTCTTCTAGCGGTACAGATACGCAGTATTTT. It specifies CAISESSSGTDTQYF.

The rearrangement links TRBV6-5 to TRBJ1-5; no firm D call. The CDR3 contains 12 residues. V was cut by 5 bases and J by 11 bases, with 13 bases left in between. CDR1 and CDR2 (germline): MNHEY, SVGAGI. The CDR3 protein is CASSEAGRAQHF. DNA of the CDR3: TGTGCCAGCAGTGAAGCGGGAAGGGCCCAGCATTTT.

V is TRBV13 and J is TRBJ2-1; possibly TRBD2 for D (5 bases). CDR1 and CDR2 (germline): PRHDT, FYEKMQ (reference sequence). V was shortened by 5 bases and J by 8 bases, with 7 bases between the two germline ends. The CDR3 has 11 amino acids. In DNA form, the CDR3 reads TGTGCCAGCAGCATCGGGGATGAGCAGTTCTTC. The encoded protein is CASSIGDEQFF.

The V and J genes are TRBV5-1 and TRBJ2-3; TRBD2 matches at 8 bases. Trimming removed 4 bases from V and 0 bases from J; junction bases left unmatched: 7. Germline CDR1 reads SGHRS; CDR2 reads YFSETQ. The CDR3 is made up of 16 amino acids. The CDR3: CASSAGLAASTDTQYF. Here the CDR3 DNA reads TGCGCCAGCAGCGCAGGACTAGCCGCTAGCACAGATACGCAGTATTTT.

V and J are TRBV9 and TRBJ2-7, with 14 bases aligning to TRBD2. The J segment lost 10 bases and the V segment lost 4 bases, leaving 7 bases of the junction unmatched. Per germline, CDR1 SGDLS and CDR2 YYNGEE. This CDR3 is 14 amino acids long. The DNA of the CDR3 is TGTGCCAGCAGCTTGGATGGACTAGCGGGAGGACAGTACTTC. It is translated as CASSLDGLAGGQYF.

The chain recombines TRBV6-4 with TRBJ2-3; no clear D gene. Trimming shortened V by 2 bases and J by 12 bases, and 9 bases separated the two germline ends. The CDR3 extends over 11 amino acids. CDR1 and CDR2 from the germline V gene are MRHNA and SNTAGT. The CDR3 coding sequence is TGTGCCAGCAGTGACAACGACAAACAGTATTTT. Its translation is CASSDNDKQYF.

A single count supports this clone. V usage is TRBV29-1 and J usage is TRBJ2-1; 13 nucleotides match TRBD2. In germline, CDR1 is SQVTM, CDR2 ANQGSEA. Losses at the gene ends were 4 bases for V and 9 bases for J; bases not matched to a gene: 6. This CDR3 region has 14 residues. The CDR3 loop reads CSVGGLAGVGEQFF. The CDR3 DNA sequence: TGCAGCGTTGGAGGACTAGCGGGAGTTGGTGAGCAGTTCTTC.

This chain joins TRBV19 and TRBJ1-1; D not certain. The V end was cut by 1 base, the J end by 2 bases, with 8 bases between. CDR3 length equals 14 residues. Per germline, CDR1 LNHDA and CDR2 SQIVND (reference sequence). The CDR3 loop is CASSIARLNTEAFF. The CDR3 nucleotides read TGTGCCAGTAGTATAGCCCGACTAAACACTGAAGCTTTCTTT.

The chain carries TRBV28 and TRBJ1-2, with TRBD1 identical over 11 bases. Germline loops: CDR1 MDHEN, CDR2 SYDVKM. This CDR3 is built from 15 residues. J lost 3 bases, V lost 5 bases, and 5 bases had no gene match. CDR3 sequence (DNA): TGTGCCAGCAGTGGGGACAGGGGGGTGGACTATGGCTACACCTTC. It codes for CASSGDRGVDYGYTF.

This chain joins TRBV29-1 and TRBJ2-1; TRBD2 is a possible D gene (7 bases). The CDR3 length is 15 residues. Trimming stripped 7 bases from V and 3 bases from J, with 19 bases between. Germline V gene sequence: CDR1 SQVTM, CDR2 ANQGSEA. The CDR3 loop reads CSAGGAGASYNEQFF. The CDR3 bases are TGCAGCGCTGGGGGGGCGGGAGCCAGCTACAATGAGCAGTTCTTC.

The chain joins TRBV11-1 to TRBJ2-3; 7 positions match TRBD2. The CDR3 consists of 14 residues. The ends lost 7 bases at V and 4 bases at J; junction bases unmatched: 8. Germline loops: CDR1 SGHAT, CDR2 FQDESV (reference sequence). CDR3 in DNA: TGTGCCAGCACAGCGAGCGGGAACGCAGATACGCAGTATTTT. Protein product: CASTASGNADTQYF.

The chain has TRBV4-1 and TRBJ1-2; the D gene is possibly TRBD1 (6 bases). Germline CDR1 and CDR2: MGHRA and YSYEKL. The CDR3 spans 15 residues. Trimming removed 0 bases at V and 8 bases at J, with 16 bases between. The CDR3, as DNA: TGCGCCAGCAGCCAAGAAACAGGGAGAGAGTTCGGCTACACCTTC. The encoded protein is CASSQETGREFGYTF.

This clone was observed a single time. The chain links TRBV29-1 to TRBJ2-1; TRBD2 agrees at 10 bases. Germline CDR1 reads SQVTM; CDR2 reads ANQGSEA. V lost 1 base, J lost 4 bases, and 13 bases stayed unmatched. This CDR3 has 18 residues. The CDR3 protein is CSVEGLESGGGYYNEQFF. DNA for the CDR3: TGCAGCGTTGAAGGTCTTGAAAGCGGGGGGGGGTATTACAATGAGCAGTTCTTC.

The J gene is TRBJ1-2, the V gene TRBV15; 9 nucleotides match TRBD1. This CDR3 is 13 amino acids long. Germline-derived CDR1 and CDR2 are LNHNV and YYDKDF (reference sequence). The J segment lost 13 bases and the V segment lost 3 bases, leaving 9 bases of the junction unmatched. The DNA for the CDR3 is TGTGCCACCAGCAGTGATCGGGGACAGGGTCCCACCTTC. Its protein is CATSSDRGQGPTF.

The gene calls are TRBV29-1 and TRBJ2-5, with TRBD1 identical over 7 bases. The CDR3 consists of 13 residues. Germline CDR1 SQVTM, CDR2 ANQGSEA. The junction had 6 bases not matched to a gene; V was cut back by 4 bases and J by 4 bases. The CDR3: CSVGQGEGETQYF. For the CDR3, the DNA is TGCAGCGTTGGACAGGGTGAGGGAGAGACCCAGTACTTC.

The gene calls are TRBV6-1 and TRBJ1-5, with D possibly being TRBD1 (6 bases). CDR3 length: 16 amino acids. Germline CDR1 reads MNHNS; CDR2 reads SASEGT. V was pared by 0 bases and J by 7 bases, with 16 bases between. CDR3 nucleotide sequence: TGTGCCAGCAGTGAAGCGCTTCGGGGGGCCAAACAGCCCCAGCATTTT. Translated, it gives CASSEALRGAKQPQHF.

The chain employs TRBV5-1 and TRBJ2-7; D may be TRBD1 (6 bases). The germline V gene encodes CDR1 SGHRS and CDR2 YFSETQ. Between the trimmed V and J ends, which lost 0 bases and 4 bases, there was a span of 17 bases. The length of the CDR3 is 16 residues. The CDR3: CASSLADSQGGYEQYF. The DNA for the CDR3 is TGCGCCAGCAGCTTGGCGGACAGTCAAGGAGGATACGAGCAGTACTTC. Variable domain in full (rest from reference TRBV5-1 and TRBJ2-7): KAGVTQTPRYLIKTRGQQVTLSCSPISGHRSVSWYQQTPGQGLQFLFEYFSETQRNKGNFPGRFSGRQFSNSRSEMNVSTLELGDSALYLCASSLADSQGGYEQYFGPGTRLTVT.

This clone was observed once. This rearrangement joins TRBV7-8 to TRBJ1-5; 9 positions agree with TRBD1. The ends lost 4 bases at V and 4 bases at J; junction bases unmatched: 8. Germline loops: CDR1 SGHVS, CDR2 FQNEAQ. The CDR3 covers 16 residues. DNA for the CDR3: TGTGCCAGCAGCTCGCCGGGACAGGGACCGAATCAGCCCCAGCATTTT. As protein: CASSSPGQGPNQPQHF.

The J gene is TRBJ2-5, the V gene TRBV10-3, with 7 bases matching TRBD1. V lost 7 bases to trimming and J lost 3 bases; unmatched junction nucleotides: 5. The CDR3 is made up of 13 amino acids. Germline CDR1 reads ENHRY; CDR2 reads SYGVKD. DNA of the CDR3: TGTGCCATCAACCCGACAGGGAAAGAGACCCAGTACTTC. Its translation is CAINPTGKETQYF.

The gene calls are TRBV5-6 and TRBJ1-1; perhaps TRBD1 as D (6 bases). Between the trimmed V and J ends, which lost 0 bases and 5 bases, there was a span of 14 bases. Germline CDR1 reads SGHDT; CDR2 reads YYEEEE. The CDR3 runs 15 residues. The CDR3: CASSLDRAGGTEAFF. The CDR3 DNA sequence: TGTGCCAGCAGCTTGGACAGGGCGGGAGGGACTGAAGCTTTCTTT.

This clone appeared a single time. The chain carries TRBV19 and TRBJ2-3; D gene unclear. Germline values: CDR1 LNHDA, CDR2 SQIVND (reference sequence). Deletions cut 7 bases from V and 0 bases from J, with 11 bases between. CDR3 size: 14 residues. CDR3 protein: CASKSHTSTDTQYF. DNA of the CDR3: TGTGCCAGTAAGTCCCATACTAGCACAGATACGCAGTATTTT.

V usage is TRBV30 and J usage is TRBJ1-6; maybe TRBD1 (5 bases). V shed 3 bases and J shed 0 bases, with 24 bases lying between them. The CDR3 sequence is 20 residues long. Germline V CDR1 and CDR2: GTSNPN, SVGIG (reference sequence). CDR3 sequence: CAWSFEPNTGNPSYNSPLHF. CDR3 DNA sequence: TGTGCCTGGAGCTTTGAACCTAACACAGGCAACCCCTCCTATAATTCACCCCTCCACTTT.

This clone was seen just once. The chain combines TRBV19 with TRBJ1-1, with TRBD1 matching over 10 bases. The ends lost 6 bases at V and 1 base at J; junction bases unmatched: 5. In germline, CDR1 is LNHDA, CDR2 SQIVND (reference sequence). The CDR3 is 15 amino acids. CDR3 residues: CASRETGGRNTEAFF. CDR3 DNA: TGTGCCAGTAGGGAGACAGGGGGCCGGAACACTGAAGCTTTCTTT.

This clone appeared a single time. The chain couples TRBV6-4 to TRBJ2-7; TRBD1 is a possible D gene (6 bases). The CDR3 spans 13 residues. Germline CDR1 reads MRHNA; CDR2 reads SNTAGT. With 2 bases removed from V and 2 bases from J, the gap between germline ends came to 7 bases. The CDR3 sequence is CASSDGQTYEQYF. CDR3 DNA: TGTGCCAGCAGTGACGGACAGACCTACGAGCAGTACTTC.

CDR3 region: CASTMRGAGEKLFF. Written as DNA, the CDR3 is TGTGCCAGTACGATGCGGGGGGCTGGTGAAAAACTGTTTTTT. The chain links TRBV27 to TRBJ1-4; perhaps TRBD1 as D (6 bases). V gave up 9 bases and J gave up 7 bases, with 18 bases separating them. This CDR3 is 14 amino acids long. Germline V gives CDR1 MNHEY, CDR2 SMNVEV (reference sequence).

The CDR3 spells CASSVGQGGYEQYF. CDR3 DNA: TGTGCCAGCAGCGTAGGACAGGGGGGCTACGAGCAGTACTTC. The genes are TRBV9 and TRBJ2-7; 9 bases match TRBD1. The germline CDR1 and CDR2 sequences are SGDLS and YYNGEE. The trim removed 0 bases at V and 3 bases at J, leaving 1 base unmatched. The CDR3 has 14 residues.